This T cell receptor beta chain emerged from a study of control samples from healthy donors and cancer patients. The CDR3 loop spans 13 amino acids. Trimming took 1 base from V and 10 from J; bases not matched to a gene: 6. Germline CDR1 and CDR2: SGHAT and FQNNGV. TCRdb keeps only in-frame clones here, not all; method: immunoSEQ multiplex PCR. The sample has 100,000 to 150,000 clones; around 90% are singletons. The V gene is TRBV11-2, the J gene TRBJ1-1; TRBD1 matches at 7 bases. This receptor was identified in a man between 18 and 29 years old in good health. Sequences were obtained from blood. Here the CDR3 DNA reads TGTGCCAGCAGCTTAGTCCTCAGGGGGGGAGCTTTCTTT. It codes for CASSLVLRGGAFF.